Below, 12 T cell receptor beta chains from the same sample are listed, as sequenced in a study of shared clonotypes between healthy human individuals. Some clones are missing from TCRdb's copy, which holds only in-frame ones; the method was immunoSEQ multiplex PCR. This sample yields roughly 2.2 million clones, of which 90% to 95% are seen a single time; 0.39% belongs to the top ten. The sequenced sample consisted of naive CD4+ T cells from PBMCs. Subset noted: CD45RA+ positively selected. The receptors shown here come from a man younger than 30 in good health. Some clones in this sample may be carry-over from other donors' samples.

The genes are TRBV10-3 and TRBJ1-2; D not resolved. The CDR3 contains 11 residues. Looked up from germline, CDR1 is ENHRY and CDR2 is SYGVKD. The ends were cut back, 11 bases at V and 8 bases at J, with 15 bases in the middle. CDR3 coding DNA: TGTGCCGTCCTGGTCCCGCGGGGCTACACCTTC. Protein product: CAVLVPRGYTF.

The chain couples TRBV9 to TRBJ1-5; D perhaps matches TRBD1 (5 bases). The germline CDR1 and CDR2 sequences are SGDLS and YYNGEE. V lost 0 bases and J lost 5, with 15 bases in between. The CDR3 extends over 16 amino acids. CDR3 in DNA: TGTGCCAGCAGCGTAGAGGACACCCACTTGTATCAGCCCCAGCATTTT. Translating it yields CASSVEDTHLYQPQHF.

A few counts support this clone. The chain joins TRBV4-1 to TRBJ2-2, with D possibly being TRBD2 (5 bases). The CDR3 has 14 residues. Germline V gene sequence: CDR1 MGHRA, CDR2 YSYEKL. V gave up 3 bases and J gave up 4 bases, with 9 bases separating them. The CDR3 protein is CASSQTGSTGELFF. CDR3 bases: TGCGCCAGCAGCCAGACGGGGTCCACCGGGGAGCTGTTTTTT.

The chain employs TRBV5-1 and TRBJ2-5; 9 nucleotides match TRBD2. The V gene end was trimmed by 4 bases and the J gene end by 5 bases; junction bases not matched to a gene: 12. The germline gives CDR1 SGHRS, CDR2 YFSETQ. CDR3 length: 16 amino acids. As DNA, the CDR3 is TGCGCCAGCAGCCCTTCGGGCGGGAGGGCGGCGGAGACCCAGTACTTC. Its translation: CASSPSGGRAAETQYF.

J is TRBJ1-2 and V is TRBV5-4, with 7 bases that match TRBD1. The CDR3 contains 14 residues. Trimming at V came to 2 bases and at J to 9 bases, leaving 10 bases not matched to a gene. In germline, CDR1 is SGHNT, CDR2 YYREEE (reference sequence). The CDR3 DNA reads as TGTGCCAGCAGCTTAGAACAGGGGTATGGGAGCTACACCTTC. Its protein product is CASSLEQGYGSYTF.

The rearrangement joins TRBV5-1 to TRBJ1-2; 8 bases fit TRBD1. V lost 4 bases, J lost 8 bases, and 10 bases stayed unmatched. The V gene's germline CDR1 is SGHRS and CDR2 YFSETQ. The length of the CDR3 is 14 residues. Here the CDR3 DNA reads TGCGCCAGCAGCCTCTGGACAGGGAACCGCGGCTACACCTTC. The encoded protein is CASSLWTGNRGYTF.

The rearrangement joins TRBV4-2 to TRBJ1-3; TRBD1 matches 9 bases. Per germline, CDR1 LGHNA and CDR2 YNFKEQ. J gave up 0 bases and V 4 bases, and 4 bases lay outside the gene matches. There are 16 residues in the CDR3. DNA for the CDR3: TGTGCCAGCAGCCCGCGGGACAGGGCCTCTGGAAACACCATATATTTT. Protein product: CASSPRDRASGNTIYF.

The chain carries TRBV28 and TRBJ2-7, with D uncertain. This CDR3 spans 13 amino acids. Trimming shortened V by 11 bases and J by 2 bases, and 16 bases separated the two germline ends. The germline V gene encodes CDR1 MDHEN and CDR2 SYDVKM. The CDR3 DNA reads as TGTGCCGCTATGGGCGACCTTGCCTACGAGCAGTACTTC. Its translation: CAAMGDLAYEQYF.

In its sample, this clone was seen once. The rearrangement uses TRBV2 and TRBJ2-7; D is unresolved. CDR1 and CDR2 from the germline V gene are SNHLY and FYNNEI. This CDR3 contains 9 residues. V was pared by 7 bases and J by 13 bases, with 11 bases between. This chain's CDR3 is CASNPERYF. CDR3 DNA: TGTGCCAGCAATCCGGAGCGCTACTTC.

The chain links TRBV5-1 to TRBJ2-1; possibly TRBD1 or TRBD2 for D (6 bases each). The germline V gene has CDR1 SGHRS and CDR2 YFSETQ. V shed 0 bases and J shed 10 bases, with 14 bases lying between them. The CDR3 has 14 residues. This CDR3 is CASSLATIGGEQFF. In DNA, the CDR3 is TGCGCCAGCAGCTTGGCGACCATAGGGGGGGAGCAGTTCTTC.

The DNA of the CDR3 is TGTGCCAGCACGAACTTTGGGGGATTACATAGCACAGATACGCAGTATTTT. Protein product: CASTNFGGLHSTDTQYF. The chain recombines TRBV28 with TRBJ2-3; D possibly matches TRBD1 or TRBD2 (5 bases each). Germline V gives CDR1 MDHEN, CDR2 SYDVKM. This CDR3 is built from 17 residues. V dropped 7 bases and J dropped 0 bases, with 20 bases sitting between them.

The J gene is TRBJ2-7, the V gene TRBV6-5; 8 bases map to TRBD1. This CDR3 spans 15 amino acids. Germline-derived CDR1 and CDR2 are MNHEY and SVGAGI. The ends lost 7 bases at V and 1 base at J; junction bases unmatched: 9. As DNA, the CDR3 is TGTGCCAGCACCCCACCAGGGACAGGTTCCTACGAGCAGTACTTC. It translates to CASTPPGTGSYEQYF.